This TCR beta chain was profiled in a study of T cell repertoires in cytomegalovirus infection. Study at large: Public TCR beta signature analysis indicated the presence of both CMV infection and matching HLA type.

This clonotype was detected only a few times. Antigen specificity is unknown. The junction differs from germline at one of its ends, possibly a read error. TCRdb analysed the reads with MiXCR anew, one entry per CDR3 protein. Of approximately 730,000 distinct CDR3 sequences in the sample, around 29% were seen once. The study's findings and limits: Public TCR beta family frequency separated CMV-and-HLA carriers, including in an independent cohort. The ex vivo response was dominated by HLA-C-restricted CMV-specific TCR beta clonotypes.

This receptor was obtained from a human donor in good health (CMV status not recorded). Some clones in this sample may be carry-over from other donors' samples. This material consisted of cultured CD8+ T cells from PBMCs, taken from culture after CMV antigen stimulation.

The CDR3 DNA follows: TGTGCTAGCAGCTTCGACCTAAGCCGGGGGAAGACCCAGTACTTC. It yields the protein CASSFDLSRGKTQYF. The rearrangement uses TRBV7-6 and TRBJ2-5; TRBD2 is a possible D gene (6 bases). The germline V gene has CDR1 SGHVS and CDR2 FNYEAQ. The CDR3 is 15 residues long.